The entry that follows covers one T cell receptor beta chain sequence. Its antigen target is currently unknown. It has no much larger one-base neighbor in the sample; base qualities were not kept. The sample belongs to a study of cytomegalovirus exposure and HLA in healthy donors (dated by TCRdb to about 2017). Study-wide context: The approximately 710 repertoires of the first cohort and the 120 validation repertoires were produced on the same platform, according to a later analysis. Along with the roughly 700-subject first cohort, a separate validation cohort of over a hundred different subjects was used. The study aimed to test whether signatures of past pathogen exposure could be identified by cataloging public T cell receptors. To predict cytomegalovirus infection status, the study brought together high-throughput TCR immunosequencing, statistical association of individual TCRs with disease status, and machine learning.

Library method: the immunoSEQ multiplex PCR assay. Under the source paper's analysis protocol: A statistical classification framework was built to diagnose cytomegalovirus status from the catalog of TCR beta chain sequences. TCRdb took over this immuneACCESS table, retaining in-frame rearrangements with V and J assigned. Such tables are incomplete; in checked studies, under half of the missing clones stem from an unresolved V gene, and the remainder is unexplained. Clone size and V and J calls were adopted from that table, with D and trimming inferred from the DNA. This sample has approximately 280,000 clones in its table, and 65% to 90% of those were observed once. Of the sample, more than 0.8% falls within the top ten clones. Separate from the roughly 650-subject first cohort, the validation cohort of 90 to 150 subjects was the group to which the donors belonged. The germline V gene provides CDR1 SGHVS and CDR2 FQNEAQ. Including the terminal cysteine and phenylalanine, the CDR3 comprises 11 residues. Kept here is only the CDR3 DNA, which spans 33 bases and is read in frame from base 1. V is cut by 8 bases and J by 2 bases, and the space between the germline ends is 6 bases.

Study-wide findings and limitations: Across donors, most TCR sequences were observed very rarely, whereas some public TCRs were present in many individuals. The classifier was reported to diagnose cytomegalovirus status with high specificity and sensitivity in both the original cohort and the validation cohort. Three of the identified cytomegalovirus-associated TCR beta chains were confirmed in vitro to be specific for cytomegalovirus antigens. The study gave a list of about 170 TCR beta chains associated with cytomegalovirus. In a later analysis, TCRs clustered in the first cohort were found to also tend to co-occur in the 110 or so validation repertoires, with 90% to 95% of cluster scores above 0. According to the authors, the approach could potentially be generalized to other disease states and immunological phenotypes. A later analysis lacked HLA typing for the validation cohort, so it scored co-occurrence in that cohort across all 110 or so repertoires.

Sequencing was performed on PBMCs. In this chain, TRBV7-8 is recombined with TRBJ1-1, with no reliable assignment of the D segment. This receptor was obtained from a woman aged 18-29 years in good health and CMV-seronegative. In nucleotide form, the sequence is TGTGCCAGCGCGGGAAACACTGAAGCTTTCTTT. Translated, this is CASAGNTEAFF.